Listed here are 4 T cell receptor beta chains from one sample, sequenced in a study of glioma-infiltrating T cells. TCR alpha and beta CDR3 regions were amplified from RNA using iRepertoire nested multiplex PCR. TCRdb fed the multiplex PCR reads into MiXCR, producing one record per CDR3 protein. There are 100,000 to 150,000 distinct CDR3 sequences in the sample; roughly 25% occur only once, and nearly 15% lies in the top ten. Input material: glioma tissue, nonneoplastic brain tissue, or PBMCs (not recorded which). Receptor source: a human donor with low-grade glioma or glioblastoma, undergoing nonglioma brain surgery, or in good health (not recorded which).

J is TRBJ2-7 and V is TRBV20-1, with D uncertain. The CDR3 length is 13 residues. V shed 5 bases and J shed 9 bases, with 20 bases lying between them. Per germline, CDR1 DFQATT and CDR2 SNEGSKA (reference sequence). The CDR3 here is CSALLGPSLGQYF. In DNA, the CDR3 is TGCAGTGCTCTTTTAGGGCCATCCCTGGGGCAGTACTTC.

On this clonotype itself: This may stem from a read error, because a much larger clone lies one nucleotide away. The V and J genes are TRBV2 and TRBJ2-3; 9 nucleotides agree with TRBD1. From germline, CDR1 is SNHLY and CDR2 FYNNEI. The CDR3 spans 14 residues. CDR3 residues: CASSGGTGTDTQCF. CDR3 DNA: TGTGCCAGCAGTGGGGGGACAGGGACAGATACGCAGTGTTTT. The full variable domain, completed using reference TRBV2 and TRBJ2-3, is EPEVTQTPSHQVTQMGQEVILRCVPISNHLYFYWYRQILGQKVEFLVSFYNNEISEKSEIFDDQFSVERPDGSNFTLKIRSTKLEDSAMYFCASSGGTGTDTQCFGPGTRLTVL.

V is TRBV7-8 and J is TRBJ2-1; TRBD1 is a possible D gene (6 bases). This CDR3 contains 14 residues. Trimming took off 1 base at V and 8 bases at J, with 12 bases between the two ends. The V gene's germline CDR1 is SGHVS and CDR2 FQNEAQ. CDR3 protein: CASSLEYRADEQFF. CDR3 coding DNA: TGTGCCAGCAGCTTAGAGTACAGGGCGGATGAGCAGTTCTTC.

The rearrangement uses TRBV10-3 and TRBJ2-2; D is unclear. Trimming removed 0 bases from V and 9 bases from J, with 8 bases in between. Looked up from germline, CDR1 is ENHRY and CDR2 is SYGVKD. The CDR3 is 13 amino acids. The CDR3 DNA reads as TGTGCCATCAGTGAGTCTAATTCTAGGGAGCTGTTTTTT. Translating it yields CAISESNSRELFF.